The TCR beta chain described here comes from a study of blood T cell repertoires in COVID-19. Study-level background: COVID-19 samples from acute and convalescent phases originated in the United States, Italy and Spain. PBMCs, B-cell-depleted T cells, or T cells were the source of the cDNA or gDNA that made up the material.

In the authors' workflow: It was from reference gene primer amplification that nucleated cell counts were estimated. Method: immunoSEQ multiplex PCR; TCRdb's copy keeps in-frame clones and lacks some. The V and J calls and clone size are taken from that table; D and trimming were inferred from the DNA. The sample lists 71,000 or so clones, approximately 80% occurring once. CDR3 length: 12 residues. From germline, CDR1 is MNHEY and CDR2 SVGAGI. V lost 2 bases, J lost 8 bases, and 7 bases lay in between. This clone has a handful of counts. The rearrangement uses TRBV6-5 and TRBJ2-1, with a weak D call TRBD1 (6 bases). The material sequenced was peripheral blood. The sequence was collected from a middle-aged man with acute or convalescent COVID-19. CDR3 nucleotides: TGTGCCAGCAGTTACAGGGGGTATGAGCAGTTCTTC. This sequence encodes CASSYRGYEQFF.